This TCR beta chain stems from a study of shared clonotypes between healthy human individuals. Study-wide context: Serving as donors were two women and three men, whose ages spanned 18 to 49.

This clone has only a few counts. What it recognizes is unknown. Produced via immunoSEQ multiplex PCR; TCRdb's table is partial and in-frame only. The sample yields fewer than 600,000 clones, around 77% seen once. CDR3 length: 14 amino acids. With 6 bases removed from V and 5 bases from J, the gap between germline ends came to 17 bases. CDR1 and CDR2 from the germline V gene are SNHLY and FYNNEI. General observations from the study: Donor clonotype sharing was expected to depend on sequencing depth.

Healthy and HIV-negative, the adult donors had no recent acute infections or vaccinations. The material sequenced was PBMCs. This chain connects TRBV2 to TRBJ2-7; D remains ambiguous. The source is a woman aged 40 to 50 in good health. Some clones in this sample may be carry-over from other donors' samples. CDR3 amino acids: CASRNPGWGDEQYF. The CDR3 DNA follows: TGTGCCAGCAGGAACCCCGGCTGGGGTGACGAGCAGTACTTC.